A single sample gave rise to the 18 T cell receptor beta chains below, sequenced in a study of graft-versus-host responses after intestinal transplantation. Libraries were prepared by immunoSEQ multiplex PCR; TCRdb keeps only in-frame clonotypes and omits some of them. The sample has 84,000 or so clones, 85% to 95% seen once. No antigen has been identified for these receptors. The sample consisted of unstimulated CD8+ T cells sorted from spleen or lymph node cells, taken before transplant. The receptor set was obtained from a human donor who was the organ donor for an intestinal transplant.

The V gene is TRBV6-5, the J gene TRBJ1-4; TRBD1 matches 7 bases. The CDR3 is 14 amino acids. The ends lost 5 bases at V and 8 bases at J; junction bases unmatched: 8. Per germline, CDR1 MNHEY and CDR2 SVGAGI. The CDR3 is CASSPQGSGEKLFF. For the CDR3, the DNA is TGTGCCAGCAGTCCACAGGGGAGCGGGGAAAAACTGTTTTTT.

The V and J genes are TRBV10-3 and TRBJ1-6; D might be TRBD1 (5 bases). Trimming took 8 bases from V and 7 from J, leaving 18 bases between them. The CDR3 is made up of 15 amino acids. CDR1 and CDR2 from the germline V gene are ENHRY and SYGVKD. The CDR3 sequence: CAIRGRRGSNSPLHF. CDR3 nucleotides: TGTGCCATCCGAGGGCGACGGGGGTCGAATTCACCCCTCCACTTT.

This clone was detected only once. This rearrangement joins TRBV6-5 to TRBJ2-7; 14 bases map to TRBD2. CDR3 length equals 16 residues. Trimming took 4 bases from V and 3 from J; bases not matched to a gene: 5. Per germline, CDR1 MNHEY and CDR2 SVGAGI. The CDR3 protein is CASSSLTSGGVYEQYF. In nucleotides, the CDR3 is TGTGCCAGCAGTTCCTTGACTAGCGGGGGGGTCTACGAGCAGTACTTC.

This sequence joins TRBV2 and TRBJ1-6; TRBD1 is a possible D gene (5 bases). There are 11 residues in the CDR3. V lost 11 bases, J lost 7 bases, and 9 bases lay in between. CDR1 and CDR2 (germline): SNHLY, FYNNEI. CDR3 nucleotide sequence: TGTGCCTCACAGGTGAATTCACCCCTCCACTTT. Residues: CASQVNSPLHF.

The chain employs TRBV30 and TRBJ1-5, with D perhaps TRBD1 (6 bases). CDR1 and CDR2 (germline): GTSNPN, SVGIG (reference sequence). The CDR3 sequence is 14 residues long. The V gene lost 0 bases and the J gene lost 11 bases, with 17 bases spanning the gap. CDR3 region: CAWSVGAGISAQHF. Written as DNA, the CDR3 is TGTGCCTGGAGTGTGGGGGCAGGGATTTCCGCCCAGCATTTT.

CDR3 sequence (DNA): TGTGCCAGCTCACGAGATAGCGGGGTTTACTCCAGCTCCTACGAGCAGTACTTC. Protein product: CASSRDSGVYSSSYEQYF. The rearrangement uses TRBV18 and TRBJ2-7; 8 bases fit TRBD2. The germline V gene encodes CDR1 KGHSH and CDR2 LQKENI. This CDR3 is built from 18 residues. V lost 4 bases and J lost 0; bases outside the gene matches: 14.

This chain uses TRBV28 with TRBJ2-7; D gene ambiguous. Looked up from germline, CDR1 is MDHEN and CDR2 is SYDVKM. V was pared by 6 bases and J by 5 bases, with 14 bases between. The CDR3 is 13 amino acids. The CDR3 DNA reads TGTGCCAGCAGCCCCCCGAGCTACCACGAGCAGTACTTC. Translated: CASSPPSYHEQYF.

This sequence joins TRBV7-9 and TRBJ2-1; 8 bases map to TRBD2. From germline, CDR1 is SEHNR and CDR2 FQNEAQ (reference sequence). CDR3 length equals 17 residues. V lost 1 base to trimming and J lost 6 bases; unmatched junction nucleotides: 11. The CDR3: CASSLVSAAGVGNEQFF. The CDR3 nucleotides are TGTGCCAGCAGCTTAGTTTCCGCAGCGGGGGTCGGCAATGAGCAGTTCTTC.

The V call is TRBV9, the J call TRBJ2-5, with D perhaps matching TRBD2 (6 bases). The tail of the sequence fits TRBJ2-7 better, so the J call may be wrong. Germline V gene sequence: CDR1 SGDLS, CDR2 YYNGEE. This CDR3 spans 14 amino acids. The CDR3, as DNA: TGTGCCAGCAGCCCCGCCGCGGGACTGTACGAGCAGTACTTC. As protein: CASSPAAGLYEQYF.

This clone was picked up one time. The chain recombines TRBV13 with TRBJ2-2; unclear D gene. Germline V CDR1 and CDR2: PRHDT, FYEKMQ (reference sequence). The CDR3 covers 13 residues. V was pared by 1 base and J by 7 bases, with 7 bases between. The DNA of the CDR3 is TGTGCCAGCAGCTTAGTGGCAGGCGGGGAGCTGTTTTTT. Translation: CASSLVAGGELFF.

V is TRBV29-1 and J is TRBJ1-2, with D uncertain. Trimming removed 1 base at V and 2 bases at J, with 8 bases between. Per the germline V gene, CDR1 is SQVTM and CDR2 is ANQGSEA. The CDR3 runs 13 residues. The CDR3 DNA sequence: TGCAGCGTTGAAGTAGGAGGGAACTATGGCTACACCTTC. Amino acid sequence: CSVEVGGNYGYTF.

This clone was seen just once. The CDR3 coding sequence is TGTGCCAGCAGCTCGACTGGACAGGGCTGGGGTGAAAAACTGTTTTTT. This codes for CASSSTGQGWGEKLFF. This chain connects TRBV11-3 to TRBJ1-4; 8 nucleotides align to TRBD1. The CDR3 extends over 16 amino acids. Per the germline V gene, CDR1 is SGHNT and CDR2 is YENEEA. After removal of 4 bases from V and 7 bases from J, the junction contained 11 bases not matched to a gene.

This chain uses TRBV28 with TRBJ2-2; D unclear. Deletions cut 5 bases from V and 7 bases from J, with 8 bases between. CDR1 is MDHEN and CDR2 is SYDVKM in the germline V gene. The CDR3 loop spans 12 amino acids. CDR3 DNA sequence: TGTGCCAGCAGTCTTGTATACGGGGAGCTGTTTTTT. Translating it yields CASSLVYGELFF.

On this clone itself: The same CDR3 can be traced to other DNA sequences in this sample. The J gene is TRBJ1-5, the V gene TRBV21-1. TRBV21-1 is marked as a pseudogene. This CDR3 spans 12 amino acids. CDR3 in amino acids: CASPLRYQPQHF. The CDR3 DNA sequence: TGTGCCAGCCCGCTACGGTATCAGCCCCAGCATTTT.

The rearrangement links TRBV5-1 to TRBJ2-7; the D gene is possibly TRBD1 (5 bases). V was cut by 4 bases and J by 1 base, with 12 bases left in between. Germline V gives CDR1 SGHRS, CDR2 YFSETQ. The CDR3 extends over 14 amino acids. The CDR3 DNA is TGCGCCAGCAGCACCGGACAAGTTTCCTACGAGCAGTACTTC. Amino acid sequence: CASSTGQVSYEQYF.

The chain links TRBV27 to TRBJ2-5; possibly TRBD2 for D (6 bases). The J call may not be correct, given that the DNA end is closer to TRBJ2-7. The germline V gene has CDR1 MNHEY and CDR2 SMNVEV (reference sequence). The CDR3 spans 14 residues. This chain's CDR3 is CASSYWGLSYEQYF. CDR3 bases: TGTGCCAGCAGCTATTGGGGACTGTCCTACGAGCAGTACTTC.

CDR3 region: CASSYLSSVAGELFF. CDR3 nucleotides: TGTGCCAGCAGTTACTTATCGTCCGTCGCCGGGGAGCTGTTTTTT. This rearrangement joins TRBV6-5 to TRBJ2-2; D is ambiguous. From germline, CDR1 is MNHEY and CDR2 SVGAGI. CDR3 length: 15 amino acids. The V and J ends lost 1 base and 6 bases respectively, with 12 bases between them.

This CDR3 reads CASSFGPTWTGRNIQYF. The CDR3 DNA reads TGTGCCAGCAGCTTCGGCCCCACGTGGACAGGGAGGAACATTCAGTACTTC. The chain has TRBV5-5 and TRBJ2-4; 8 bases fit TRBD1. V was clipped by 2 bases and J by 7 bases; unmatched bases: 14. CDR3 length equals 17 residues. CDR1 and CDR2 (germline): SGHKS, YYEKEE (reference sequence).